This T cell receptor (beta chain) appears in the sequencing data of a study of T cell changes during pregnancy in multiple sclerosis. Clones were read by immunoSEQ multiplex PCR, and TCRdb kept only the in-frame ones, dropping some. The sample carries about 40,000 clones, 91% recorded once. Germline lookup yields CDR1 SGHRS and CDR2 YFSETQ. The CDR3 is 16 residues long. With 4 bases clipped from V and 4 bases from J, the junction kept 9 bases outside the gene matches. The chain carries TRBV5-1 and TRBJ1-3; 9 nucleotides line up with TRBD1. The clonotype was recovered from a female donor in good health, enrolled as a control in a pregnancy study. Source: CD4+ T cells from peripheral blood mononuclear cells, taken in the second trimester of pregnancy. The CDR3 DNA reads as TGCGCCAGCAGCGGAGACAGGGGGACGCGAGGAAACACCATATATTTT. Its translation: CASSGDRGTRGNTIYF.